Listed here is a single T cell receptor (beta chain). Using immunoSEQ multiplex PCR, the repertoire was profiled, and TCRdb retains in-frame clones only, with some absent. The sample has fewer than 400,000 clones, around nine tenths seen once; the top ten hold 2.5% to 3.5%. The record originates from a study of blood T cell repertoires in COVID-19. Study details: PBMCs, B-cell-depleted T cells, or T cells provided the cDNA or gDNA that made up the material.

The CDR3 is 18 amino acids. CDR1 is SGDLS and CDR2 is YYNGEE in the germline V gene. Trimming removed 0 bases from V and 0 bases from J; junction bases left unmatched: 8. The TCR was taken from a human donor in a cohort sampled during active COVID-19. Source material: peripheral blood. The chain employs TRBV9 and TRBJ2-3; TRBD2 agrees at 9 bases. The CDR3 DNA reads TGTGCCAGCAGCGTAGGGCTAGCGGGGCCCCCTAGCACAGATACGCAGTATTTT. It translates to CASSVGLAGPPSTDTQYF.